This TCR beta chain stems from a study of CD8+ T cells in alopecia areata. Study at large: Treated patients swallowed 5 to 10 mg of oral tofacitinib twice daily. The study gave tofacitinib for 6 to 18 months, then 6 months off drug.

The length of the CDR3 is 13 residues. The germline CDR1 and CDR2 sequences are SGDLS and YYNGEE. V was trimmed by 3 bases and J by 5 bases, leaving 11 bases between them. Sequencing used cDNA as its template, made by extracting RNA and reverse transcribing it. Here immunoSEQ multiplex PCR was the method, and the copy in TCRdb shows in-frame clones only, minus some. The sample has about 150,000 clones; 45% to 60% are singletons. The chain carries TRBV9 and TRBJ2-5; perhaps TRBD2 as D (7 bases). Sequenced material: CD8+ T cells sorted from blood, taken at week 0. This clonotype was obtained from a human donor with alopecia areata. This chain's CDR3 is CASSGGGRETQYF. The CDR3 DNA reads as TGTGCCAGCAGCGGCGGGGGCCGGGAGACCCAGTACTTC.